The subject of this entry is one TCR beta chain. This clone's antigen is unknown. The sample holds no much larger clone one base away, and base qualities are not on file. The data were obtained in a study of T cells in tumors after PD-1 blockade (dated by TCRdb to the late 2010s). For the wider study: Patients with prior checkpoint blockade, systemic immunosuppressant use, or recent radiotherapy or other anti-cancer therapy within 4 weeks were excluded. While on anti-PD-1 treatment, some of the patients also continued taking daily vismodegib 150 mg. RECIST version 1.1 was the standard used to evaluate clinical response. Paired single-cell RNA and TCR sequencing was done in the study on site-matched tumors from patients with BCC or SCC, both before and after anti-PD-1 therapy. On average, peripheral blood samples had roughly 120,000 TCR templates (range roughly 24,000-257,772) and 35,000 to 40,000 unique clonotypes. Bulk TCR sequencing was performed on about 10 peripheral blood samples from a few patients to compare blood and tumor clonotypes. Treatment consisted of either cemiplimab 350 mg every 2 weeks or pembrolizumab 200 mg every 3 weeks.

The immunoSEQ platform was used to carry out deep TCRbeta sequencing. The authors' pipeline ran thus. For further analysis, only productive rearrangements were exported out of the immunoSEQ Analyzer. T cell phenotypes were assigned to bulk TCRbeta clonotypes by matching the clonotypes to single-cell RNA+TCR-seq clones with the same TCRbeta sequence. Clone enrichment in tumor was calculated as tumor frequency divided by PBMC frequency from bulk TCR sequencing. TCRs were grouped by GLIPH into specificity groups, defined as clusters of distinct TCRs likely recognizing common antigens via shared CDR3 motifs. The source is immuneACCESS, and TCRdb retained only in-frame sequences with V and J called. Part of the clones is not carried over; for the studies checked, unresolved V genes explain less than half of this, and the remainder is unexplained. That table gives V, J and clone size, and the DNA gave D and trimming. This sample has about 63,000 clones in its table, and around 72% of those were observed once. The ten largest clones represent about 4.8% of the sample.

The time point label here, explained by the study, means: after anti-PD-1 therapy. For bulk TCRbeta sequencing, genomic DNA was extracted from tumor biopsies or peripheral blood, and input amounts ranged from about 550 ng to 6,004 ng. Histologically proven advanced or metastatic basal or squamous cell carcinoma was present in all patients, all of whom were poor candidates for surgical resection. Of the 11 patients in the basal cell carcinoma cohort, several underwent bulk tumor TCR sequencing. The CDR3, from cysteine to phenylalanine, totals 18 residues. Only CDR3 DNA is held: 54 bases, read in frame from base 1. Trimmed from V: 3 bases; trimmed from J: 6 bases; junction bases lacking a gene match: 20. Based on the germline V gene, the CDR1 and CDR2 sequences are SNHLY and FYNNEI. Overall results and qualifications from the work: Where the novel T cell clones came from was not identified, and possible sources could include lymphoid organs or rare unexpanded clones inside the tumor or in the tumor periphery. About 42% of tumor TCR clonotypes were found in blood, and some novel exhausted tumor clones appeared in pre-treatment blood, suggesting peripheral recruitment.

This sample comprised PBMCs, obtained after anti-PD-1 treatment. This clonotype originated in a human donor with basal cell carcinoma. Here the chain combines TRBV2 and TRBJ2-7, with 7 bases aligning to TRBD2. In nucleotide form, the sequence is TGTGCCAGCAGTGATTACTGGGGGGGAAGTGGCAGGGAACCCGAGCAGTACTTC. This yields the protein CASSDYWGGSGREPEQYF.